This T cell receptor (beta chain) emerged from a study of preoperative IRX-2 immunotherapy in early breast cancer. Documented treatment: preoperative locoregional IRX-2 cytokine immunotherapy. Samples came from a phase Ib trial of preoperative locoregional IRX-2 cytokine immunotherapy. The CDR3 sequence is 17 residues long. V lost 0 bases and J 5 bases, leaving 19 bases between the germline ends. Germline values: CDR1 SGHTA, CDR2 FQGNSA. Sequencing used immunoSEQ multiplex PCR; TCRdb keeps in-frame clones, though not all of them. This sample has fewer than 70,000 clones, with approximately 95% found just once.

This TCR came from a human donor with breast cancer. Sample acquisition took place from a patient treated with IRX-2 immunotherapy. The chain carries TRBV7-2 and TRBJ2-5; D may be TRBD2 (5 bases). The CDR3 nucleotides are TGTGCCAGCAGCTTAGCAGTTTCCCCTCGGGGTCGGGAGACCCAGTACTTC. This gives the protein CASSLAVSPRGRETQYF. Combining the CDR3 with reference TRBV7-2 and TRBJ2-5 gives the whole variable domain GAGVSQSPSNKVTEKGKDVELRCDPISGHTALYWYRQSLGQGLEFLIYFQGNSAPDKSGLPSDRFSAERTGGSVSTLTIQRTQQEDSAVYLCASSLAVSPRGRETQYFGPGTRLLVL.